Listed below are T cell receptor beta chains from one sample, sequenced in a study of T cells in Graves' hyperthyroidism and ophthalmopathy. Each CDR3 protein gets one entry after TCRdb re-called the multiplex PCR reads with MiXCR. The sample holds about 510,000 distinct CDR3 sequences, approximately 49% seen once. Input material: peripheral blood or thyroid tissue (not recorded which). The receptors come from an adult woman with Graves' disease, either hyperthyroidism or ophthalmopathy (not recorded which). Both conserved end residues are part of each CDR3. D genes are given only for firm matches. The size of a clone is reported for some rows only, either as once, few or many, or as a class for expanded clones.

CDR3: CASSMELSSPLHF; DNA: TGTGCCAGCAGCATGGAGTTGTCTTCACCCCTCCACTTT; size: NA; D: NA; V: TRBV7-9; J: TRBJ1-6
CDR3: CSARSRISYEQYF; DNA: TGCAGTGCTAGGAGCCGGATTTCCTACGAGCAGTACTTC; size: NA; D: NA; V: TRBV20-1; J: TRBJ2-7
CDR3: CASSHSLGSEAFF; DNA: TGTGCCAGCAGCCACTCCTTAGGTTCTGAAGCTTTCTTT; size: NA; D: NA; V: TRBV14; J: TRBJ1-1
CDR3: CSVDVAGGPRFF; DNA: TGCAGCGTTGATGTAGCGGGAGGGCCACGGTTCTTC; size: NA; D: TRBD2; V: TRBV29-1; J: TRBJ2-1
CDR3: CATSRDRHRPYEQYF; DNA: TGTGCCACCAGCAGAGATCGGCACAGACCGTACGAGCAGTACTTC; size: NA; D: NA; V: TRBV15; J: TRBJ2-7
CDR3: CASHPVGQNTEAFF; DNA: TGCGCCAGCCATCCAGTCGGCCAGAACACTGAAGCTTTCTTT; size: many; D: NA; V: TRBV5-1; J: TRBJ1-1
CDR3: CASSSTGFDYEQYF; DNA: TGTGCCAGCAGCTCGACAGGGTTTGACTACGAGCAGTACTTC; size: NA; D: TRBD1; V: TRBV7-8; J: TRBJ2-7
CDR3: CSARIRDSNQPQHF; DNA: TGCAGTGCTAGAATCAGGGATAGCAATCAGCCCCAGCATTTT; size: NA; D: NA; V: TRBV20-1; J: TRBJ1-5
CDR3: CSVEDTWARGNTGELSW; DNA: NA; size: NA; D: NA; V: TRBV29-1; J: TRBJ2-2
CDR3: CASRERNFANYGYTF; DNA: TGTGCCAGCAGGGAAAGAAACTTTGCTAACTATGGCTACACCTTC; size: few; D: NA; V: TRBV2; J: TRBJ1-2
CDR3: CASTPRNSWGERRETQYF; DNA: TGCGCCAGCACCCCTAGAAATTCATGGGGGGAGAGGCGAGAGACCCAGTACTTC; size: once; D: NA; V: TRBV10-2; J: TRBJ2-5
CDR3: CSVERQGHYGYTF; DNA: TGCAGCGTTGAACGACAGGGTCACTATGGCTACACCTTC; size: NA; D: TRBD1; V: TRBV29-1; J: TRBJ1-2
CDR3: CSVGRGGQSYEQYF; DNA: TGCAGCGTTGGGAGGGGGGGGCAGAGCTACGAGCAGTACTTC; size: NA; D: NA; V: TRBV29-1; J: TRBJ2-7
CDR3: CASSEPKTRKWTEAFF; DNA: TGCGCCAGCAGTGAGCCTAAGACCAGGAAATGGACTGAAGCTTTCTTT; size: many; D: NA; V: TRBV10-1; J: TRBJ1-1